The 4 T cell receptor beta chains below were found in one sample sequenced in a study of shared clonotypes between healthy human individuals. This table comes from immunoSEQ multiplex PCR, and its TCRdb copy is limited to in-frame clones, with some not included. In the table there are approximately 980,000 clones, about three quarters of which are singletons. The material sequenced was memory CD4+ T cells sorted from blood. This sample's subset: CD45RA-negative fraction. The receptors shown here come from a man aged 18 to 29 in good health.

J is TRBJ1-1 and V is TRBV7-9, with D unclear. Germline-derived CDR1 and CDR2 are SEHNR and FQNEAQ (reference sequence). CDR3 size: 12 residues. The V and J ends lost 5 bases and 10 bases respectively, with 14 bases between them. CDR3 region: CASSPSGFAAFF. The CDR3 DNA follows: TGTGCCAGCAGCCCTAGTGGCTTCGCAGCTTTCTTT.

The genes are TRBV9 and TRBJ2-1, with D possibly being TRBD1 or TRBD2 (5 bases each). The CDR3 contains 15 residues. Trimming took 2 bases from V and 2 from J, leaving 11 bases between them. Per the germline V gene, CDR1 is SGDLS and CDR2 is YYNGEE. The DNA of the CDR3 is TGTGCCAGCAGCGTCCGGGACCAGACCTACAATGAGCAGTTCTTC. Protein: CASSVRDQTYNEQFF. Filled out from reference TRBV9 and TRBJ2-1, the complete variable domain reads DSGVTQTPKHLITATGQRVTLRCSPRSGDLSVYWYQQSLDQGLQFLIQYYNGEERAKGNILERFSAQQFPDLHSELNLSSLELGDSALYFCASSVRDQTYNEQFFGPGTRLTVL.

The chain employs TRBV6-6 and TRBJ1-3; no definite D call. The CDR3 contains 15 residues. Trimming shortened V by 2 bases and J by 1 base, and 9 bases separated the two germline ends. The germline V gene encodes CDR1 MNHNY and CDR2 SVGAGI (reference sequence). The CDR3 nucleotides are TGTGCCAGCAGTTACCCCGTTGGTTCTGGAAACACCATATATTTT. It is translated as CASSYPVGSGNTIYF.

The gene calls are TRBV5-1 and TRBJ2-7, with D possibly TRBD2 on 6 matching bases. CDR1 and CDR2 from the germline V gene are SGHRS and YFSETQ. Trimming took off 4 bases at V and 7 bases at J, with 12 bases between the two ends. The CDR3 totals 12 residues. This chain's CDR3 is CASSPEGWEQYF. The CDR3, as DNA: TGCGCCAGCAGCCCGGAGGGGTGGGAGCAGTACTTC.